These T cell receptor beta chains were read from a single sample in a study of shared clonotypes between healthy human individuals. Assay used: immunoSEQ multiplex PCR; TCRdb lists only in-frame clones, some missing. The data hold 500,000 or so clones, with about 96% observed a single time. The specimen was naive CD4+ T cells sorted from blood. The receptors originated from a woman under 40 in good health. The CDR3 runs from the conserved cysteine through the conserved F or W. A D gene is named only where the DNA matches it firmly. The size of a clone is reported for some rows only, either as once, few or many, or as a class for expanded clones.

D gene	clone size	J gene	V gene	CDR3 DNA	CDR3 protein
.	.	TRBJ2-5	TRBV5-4	TGTGCCAGCAGCCCGCGGACTCCAGGGGCGACCCAGTACTTC	CASSPRTPGATQYF
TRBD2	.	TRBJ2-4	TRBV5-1	TGCGCCAGCAGCTTGGTGGTAGCGGGAGTTGGGAGAGCCAAAAACATTCAGTACTTC	CASSLVVAGVGRAKNIQYF
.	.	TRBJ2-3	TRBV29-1	TGCAGCGTTGCCTTTGATACGCAGTATTTT	CSVAFDTQYF
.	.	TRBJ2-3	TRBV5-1	TGCGCCAGCAGCTTGCGGGACCTAGGCACAGATACGCAGTATTTT	CASSLRDLGTDTQYF
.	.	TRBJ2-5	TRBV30	TGTGCCTGGACTAGACAGCAAGCGGAGACCCAGTACTTC	CAWTRQQAETQYF
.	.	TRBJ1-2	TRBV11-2	TGTGCCAGCAGCTTAGTGAGGAGTTCTGGTGGCTACACCTTC	CASSLVRSSGGYTF
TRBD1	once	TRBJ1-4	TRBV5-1	TGCGCCAGCAGCTTGGTGGCCACCACAGGGGATGGTGAAAAACTGTTTTTT	CASSLVATTGDGEKLFF
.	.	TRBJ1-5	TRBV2	TGTGCCAGCAGTGAGCAGTATAGCAATCAGCCCCAGCATTTT	CASSEQYSNQPQHF
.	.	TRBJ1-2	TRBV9	TGTGCCAGCAGCCATGGAAAGGGTAGTCCTAACTATGGCTACACCTTC	CASSHGKGSPNYGYTF
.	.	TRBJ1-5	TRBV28	TGTGCCAGCAGTTCGGGATCCGGGACACCGTCTGGCTTT	CASSSGSGTPSGF
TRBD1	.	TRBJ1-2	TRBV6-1	TGTGCCAGCAGACAACAGGGGGCAGATGGCTACACCTTC	CASRQQGADGYTF
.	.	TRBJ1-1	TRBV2	TGTGCCAGCAGTGAACGGCGGACGAACACTGAAGCTTTCTTT	CASSERRTNTEAFF
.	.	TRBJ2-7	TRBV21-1	TGTGCCAGCAGCAATTACGAGCAGTACTTC	CASSNYEQYF
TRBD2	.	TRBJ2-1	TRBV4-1	TGCGCCAGCAGCCCAGAACCGGGACTAGCGCATAATGAGCAGTTCTTC	CASSPEPGLAHNEQFF
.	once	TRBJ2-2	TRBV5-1	TGCGCCAGCAGCCCGGGAACGAACACCGGGGAGCTGTTTTTT	CASSPGTNTGELFF
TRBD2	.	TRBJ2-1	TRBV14	TGTGCCAGCAGCCGGCTAGCGGGAGTCAATGAGCAGTTCTTC	CASSRLAGVNEQFF
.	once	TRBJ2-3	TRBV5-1	TGCGCCAGCAGCTTGGGACGGGAGTTGGATACGCAGTATTTT	CASSLGRELDTQYF
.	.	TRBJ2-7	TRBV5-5	TGTGCCAGCAGCTTGACGAGCTACGAGCAGTACTTC	CASSLTSYEQYF
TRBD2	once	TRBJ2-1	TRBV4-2	TGTGCCAGCAGCCAAACCGGGACTAGCAACTACAATGAGCAGTTCTTC	CASSQTGTSNYNEQFF
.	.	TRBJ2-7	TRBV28	TGTGCCAGCAGGCCATTCAACCCTAAATACGAGCAGTACTTC	CASRPFNPKYEQYF
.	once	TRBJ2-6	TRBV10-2	TGCGCCACCAAACCGGGTCAACTTACTGGGGCCAACGTCCTGACTTTC	CATKPGQLTGANVLTF
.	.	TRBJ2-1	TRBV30	TGTGCCTGGAGCCCTATAAACCCCCAGGCGGGAGAGCAGTTCTTC	CAWSPINPQAGEQFF
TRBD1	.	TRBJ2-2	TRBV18	TGTGCCAGCTCACCGCCAAGGGACAGGAGCACCGGGGAGCTGTTTTTT	CASSPPRDRSTGELFF
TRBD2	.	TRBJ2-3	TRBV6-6	TGTGCCAGCAGTAGACTAGCGGGAGTTACAGATACGCAGTATTTT	CASSRLAGVTDTQYF
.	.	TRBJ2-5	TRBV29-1	TGCAGCGTTGATGTTCCGACTTTTTCCCAAGAGACCCAGTACTTC	CSVDVPTFSQETQYF
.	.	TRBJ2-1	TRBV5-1	TGCGCCAGCAGCCCCGGGCGTGGGGTCAATGAGCAGTTCTTC	CASSPGRGVNEQFF
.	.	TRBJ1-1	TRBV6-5	TGTGCCAGCAGTTACTCGAGCAAGGGGCTGAACACTGAAGCTTTCTTT	CASSYSSKGLNTEAFF
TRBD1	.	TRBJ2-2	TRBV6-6	TGTGCCAGCAGTGGGACAGCCAGCGCCGGGGAGCTGTTTTTT	CASSGTASAGELFF
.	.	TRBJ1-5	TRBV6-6	TGTGCCAGCAGTGACCGGGGGGGGAATCAGCCCCAGCATTTT	CASSDRGGNQPQHF